The 19 T cell receptor beta chains listed next were all sequenced from one sample in a study of Tregs in tolerant kidney transplant recipients. Here immunoSEQ multiplex PCR was the method, and the copy in TCRdb shows in-frame clones only, minus some. The sample has fewer than 20,000 clones, roughly four fifths seen once. Material: Tregs from blood. These receptors were taken from a human donor in good health.

The gene calls are TRBV5-6 and TRBJ2-5, with D possibly matching TRBD1 (5 bases). This CDR3 has 14 residues. Trimming shortened V by 4 bases and J by 0 bases, and 10 bases separated the two germline ends. Per germline, CDR1 SGHDT and CDR2 YYEEEE. The CDR3 DNA follows: TGTGCCAGCAGCGTTCAGGGTAACCAAGAGACCCAGTACTTC. Translated: CASSVQGNQETQYF.

The chain carries TRBV6-6 and TRBJ1-3; tentatively, D is TRBD1 (5 bases). Trimming removed 2 bases at V and 2 bases at J, with 10 bases between. The germline gives CDR1 MNHNY, CDR2 SVGAGI (reference sequence). The CDR3 covers 15 residues. Here the CDR3 DNA reads TGTGCCAGCAGTTACCAGGGTTTTACTGGAAACACCATATATTTT. Protein sequence: CASSYQGFTGNTIYF.

The chain carries TRBV5-1 and TRBJ2-3, with 8 positions matching TRBD2. This CDR3 has 16 residues. Per germline, CDR1 SGHRS and CDR2 YFSETQ. Germline trimming cut 4 bases from V and 7 bases from J; bases unmatched to any gene: 14. The DNA of the CDR3 is TGCGCCAGCAGCCATGGACTAGCCGGGGTTTCATATACGCAGTATTTT. Encoded protein: CASSHGLAGVSYTQYF.

The CDR3 DNA follows: TGTGCCAGTAGTCCCCGGGACCGCCCACAGGGTACGCAGTATTTT. It encodes CASSPRDRPQGTQYF. This rearrangement joins TRBV19 to TRBJ2-3, with D possibly being TRBD1 (6 bases). Germline CDR1 reads LNHDA; CDR2 reads SQIVND (reference sequence). The CDR3 covers 15 residues. Trimming shortened V by 5 bases and J by 8 bases, and 20 bases separated the two germline ends.

V is TRBV5-1 and J is TRBJ1-1; the D gene is possibly TRBD1 (5 bases). The V gene's germline CDR1 is SGHRS and CDR2 YFSETQ. The V end lost 4 bases, the J end lost 4 bases, and 17 bases lay between the germline ends. The CDR3 contains 15 residues. The CDR3 sequence is CASSPWGSEGTEAFF. In nucleotides, the CDR3 is TGCGCCAGCAGCCCCTGGGGGTCGGAAGGCACTGAAGCTTTCTTT.

The chain employs TRBV27 and TRBJ1-5; TRBD1 aligns across 9 bases. The germline V gene encodes CDR1 MNHEY and CDR2 SMNVEV (reference sequence). The CDR3 runs 20 residues. V trimming: 3 bases; J trimming: 2 bases; junction bases outside the gene matches: 17. The CDR3 protein is CASSLGVGEGQGIGNQPQHF. The CDR3 DNA reads TGTGCCAGCAGTTTGGGGGTGGGCGAGGGACAGGGAATCGGCAATCAGCCCCAGCATTTT.

V is TRBV7-2 and J is TRBJ1-1; 7 nucleotides line up with TRBD1. Germline trimming cut 5 bases from V and 6 bases from J; bases unmatched to any gene: 12. Germline V lookup: CDR1 SGHTA, CDR2 FQGNSA. The CDR3 totals 15 residues. The CDR3 nucleotides read TGTGCCAGCAGCCAGGGGGGGTTAAGGACCGCTGAAGCTTTCTTT. Translating gives CASSQGGLRTAEAFF. Based on the CDR3 plus reference TRBV7-2 and TRBJ1-1, the full variable domain is GAGVSQSPSNKVTEKGKDVELRCDPISGHTALYWYRQSLGQGLEFLIYFQGNSAPDKSGLPSDRFSAERTGGSVSTLTIQRTQQEDSAVYLCASSQGGLRTAEAFFGQGTRLTVV.

This chain connects TRBV11-2 to TRBJ2-7; 12 bases are shared with TRBD2. The CDR3 spans 14 residues. The V gene end was trimmed by 4 bases and the J gene end by 6 bases; junction bases not matched to a gene: 4. CDR1 SGHAT and CDR2 FQNNGV come from the germline V gene. The CDR3 region is CASSSSGGAGEQYF. CDR3 nucleotide sequence: TGTGCCAGCAGCTCTAGCGGGGGGGCTGGCGAGCAGTACTTC.

The table lists this clone with a count of one. V is TRBV6-5 and J is TRBJ1-3, with unresolved D. The V end was cut by 5 bases, the J end by 0 bases, with 11 bases between. CDR1 and CDR2 (germline): MNHEY, SVGAGI. The CDR3 runs to 15 residues. CDR3 sequence reads: CASSPLRHSGNTIYF. CDR3 sequence (DNA): TGTGCCAGCAGTCCCCTAAGACACTCTGGAAACACCATATATTTT.

The chain recombines TRBV6-5 with TRBJ2-7; 9 bases line up with TRBD1. With V trimmed by 2 bases and J by 0 bases, 2 bases remained unmatched. Germline assignment: CDR1 MNHEY and CDR2 SVGAGI. The CDR3 consists of 15 residues. The CDR3 nucleotides are TGTGCCAGCAGTTACCTGGGACAGGGCTCCTACGAGCAGTACTTC. It translates to CASSYLGQGSYEQYF.

This clone was seen more than once but under ten times. V and J are TRBV5-8 and TRBJ1-5; 8 bases align to TRBD1. This CDR3 has 14 amino acids. CDR1 and CDR2 (germline): SGHTS, YDEGEE. Trimming at V came to 4 bases and at J to 7 bases, leaving 7 bases not matched to a gene. The CDR3 loop is CASSQRQGRQPQHF. CDR3 DNA sequence: TGTGCCAGCAGCCAGAGACAGGGGCGCCAGCCCCAGCATTTT.

The gene calls are TRBV6-1 and TRBJ2-1, with D possibly TRBD1 on 6 matching bases. The CDR3 runs to 13 residues. The V gene lost 11 bases and the J gene lost 12 bases, with 23 bases spanning the gap. Per the germline V gene, CDR1 is MNHNS and CDR2 is SASEGT. For the CDR3, the DNA is TGTGCCTCCTCATCTGGACACCTCAGGGGGCAGTTCTTC. This gives the protein CASSSGHLRGQFF.

This chain joins TRBV5-1 and TRBJ1-1, with D uncertain. This CDR3 contains 12 residues. Trimming pared 5 bases from V and 1 base from J, leaving 6 bases between. Germline loops: CDR1 SGHRS, CDR2 YFSETQ. DNA of the CDR3: TGCGCCAGCAGTAGCGGGAACACTGAAGCTTTCTTT. Its translation is CASSSGNTEAFF.

The chain employs TRBV19 and TRBJ1-1, with D maybe TRBD1 (5 bases). The germline V gene has CDR1 LNHDA and CDR2 SQIVND (reference sequence). This CDR3 comprises 14 residues. Deletions cut 3 bases from V and 7 bases from J, with 15 bases between. The CDR3 is CASSIEGRRSEAFF. The DNA of the CDR3 is TGTGCCAGTAGTATTGAGGGGCGCAGGAGTGAAGCTTTCTTT.

The chain uses TRBV19 and TRBJ2-7; 8 bases line up with TRBD2. The ends lost 7 bases at V and 1 base at J; junction bases unmatched: 30. The CDR3 is 22 amino acids. The germline V gene has CDR1 LNHDA and CDR2 SQIVND (reference sequence). CDR3: CASTQPRGGGCTSVRASYEQYF. The CDR3 DNA is TGTGCCAGTACTCAACCCCGGGGGGGAGGGTGCACCTCCGTGAGGGCTTCCTACGAGCAGTACTTC.

The J gene is TRBJ1-2, the V gene TRBV6-1; D ambiguous. The V and J ends lost 4 bases and 8 bases respectively, with 17 bases between them. Germline V CDR1 and CDR2: MNHNS, SASEGT. The CDR3 loop spans 14 amino acids. The CDR3 protein is CASSGTRTVPGYTF. The CDR3 DNA sequence: TGTGCCAGCAGTGGAACCCGGACCGTCCCCGGCTACACCTTC.

V gene TRBV7-2 combines with J gene TRBJ1-3; no definite D call. The CDR3 length is 15 residues. The germline V gene has CDR1 SGHTA and CDR2 FQGNSA. Between the trimmed V and J ends, which lost 3 bases and 2 bases, there was a span of 11 bases. As DNA, the CDR3 is TGTGCCAGCAGCTTCTCCGGACTACCTGGAAACACCATATATTTT. This translates into CASSFSGLPGNTIYF.

The chain uses TRBV6-5 and TRBJ2-2; 7 nucleotides agree with TRBD1. This CDR3 spans 14 amino acids. The junction had 1 base not matched to a gene; V was cut back by 2 bases and J by 4 bases. In germline, CDR1 is MNHEY, CDR2 SVGAGI. CDR3 amino acids: CASSYGTATGELFF. The CDR3 DNA reads TGTGCCAGCAGTTACGGGACAGCCACCGGGGAGCTGTTTTTT.

The V gene is TRBV11-3, the J gene TRBJ2-7; 9 nucleotides line up with TRBD2. The CDR3 has 14 amino acids. J gave up 1 base and V 5 bases, and 3 bases lay outside the gene matches. Germline CDR1 is SGHNT and CDR2 is YENEEA. The CDR3: CASSLSGGSYEQYF. CDR3 DNA sequence: TGTGCCAGCAGCCTTAGCGGGGGTTCCTACGAGCAGTACTTC.